The clone carrying this T cell receptor beta chain occurred a few times. With 6 bases removed from V and 3 bases from J, the gap between germline ends came to 12 bases. The CDR3 has 13 amino acids. Germline V gives CDR1 MNHEY, CDR2 SMNVEV (reference sequence). Time point specified: sample taken at primary tumor resection. Unsorted whole RNA from tumor, nontumor lung or frozen PBMC underwent sequencing. Each TCR cDNA molecule bore a unique molecular identifier. TCRdb re-analysed the 5' RACE reads in MiXCR, keeping a single row per CDR3 protein. The sample lists around 87,000 distinct CDR3 sequences; roughly 12% were seen once. This entry belongs to a study of spatial heterogeneity in lung cancer.

The chain links TRBV27 to TRBJ2-7; D could derive from TRBD1 or TRBD2 (6 bases each). This sequence originates from a male donor with early-stage non-small cell lung cancer. The sequenced sample was PBMCs, obtained at surgery. The CDR3 nucleotides are TGTGCCAGCAGACCGGGGGCCTTCTACGAGCAGTACTTC. It is translated as CASRPGAFYEQYF.